Described below is a single TCR beta chain sequence and its context. Antigen unknown. This entry comes from a study of T cell responses to AZD1222 COVID-19 vaccine. Clones were read by immunoSEQ multiplex PCR, and TCRdb kept only the in-frame ones, dropping some. This sample has roughly 80,000 clones, with roughly 88% found just once. With V trimmed by 6 bases and J by 3 bases, 8 bases remained unmatched. Germline V lookup: CDR1 MNHEY, CDR2 SVGAGI. The CDR3 length is 15 residues. Study-wide findings and caveats: Spike-specific TCR breadth and depth grew following two AZD1222 doses. In a largely white British group with more females than males, clonal diversity was possibly underestimated. Close to half of all spike-specific TCRs reportedly target regions of the variants that are unmutated.

The receptor was derived from an adult in good health. The specimen was peripheral blood, collected on day 0 of MenACWY control vaccination. This chain links TRBV6-5 with TRBJ2-1; the match to TRBD2 covers 7 bases. CDR3 in amino acids: CASSLGLSIYNEQFF. In DNA form, the CDR3 reads TGTGCCAGCAGCCTGGGACTATCAATCTACAATGAGCAGTTCTTC.